What follows are 2 T cell receptor beta chains derived from one specimen sequenced in a study of technical replicates of blood from a few donors. Generated by immunoSEQ multiplex PCR, the TCRdb table keeps only in-frame clones and is missing some. The sample lists approximately 94,000 clones, roughly 95% occurring once. Sequencing used T cells isolated from PBMCs. The receptors shown here come from a human donor in good health.

This chain links TRBV5-1 with TRBJ1-5; 7 bases match TRBD1. The CDR3 is 15 residues long. Germline V CDR1 and CDR2: SGHRS, YFSETQ. With 0 bases clipped from V and 4 bases from J, the junction kept 4 bases outside the gene matches. CDR3 nucleotide sequence: TGCGCCAGCAGCTTGGGAGGGGGCCTTAATCAGCCCCAGCATTTT. The encoded protein is CASSLGGGLNQPQHF.

V and J are TRBV5-1 and TRBJ2-3; 8 nucleotides align to TRBD1. V trimming: 0 bases; J trimming: 2 bases; junction bases outside the gene matches: 2. From germline, CDR1 is SGHRS and CDR2 YFSETQ. The CDR3 totals 15 residues. Here the CDR3 reads CASSLDRGDTDTQYF. In DNA, the CDR3 is TGCGCCAGCAGCTTGGACAGGGGGGACACAGATACGCAGTATTTT.